This TCR beta chain was captured in a study of OX40 agonist ivuxolimab in advanced cancers. TCRdb's table, derived via immunoSEQ multiplex PCR, lists solely in-frame clones and lacks some. The sample yields roughly 77,000 clones, over 85% seen once. Patients were excluded for autoimmune disease history or systemic immunosuppression. Germline loops: CDR1 SGHAT, CDR2 FQNNGV. The CDR3 loop spans 15 amino acids. Trimming left V 5 bases short and J 5 bases short, with 18 bases between. The sequenced sample was CD4+ or CD8+ T cells sorted from blood, obtained in a trial of the OX40 agonist ivuxolimab. The rearrangement links TRBV11-2 to TRBJ1-1, with D perhaps matching TRBD1 (5 bases). The clonotype originates from an adult with an advanced solid tumor such as melanoma, head and neck, liver or kidney cancer. Here the CDR3 DNA reads TGTGCCAGCAGCATACAGGCTTTGGGAGGGACTGAAGCTTTCTTT. Its translation: CASSIQALGGTEAFF.